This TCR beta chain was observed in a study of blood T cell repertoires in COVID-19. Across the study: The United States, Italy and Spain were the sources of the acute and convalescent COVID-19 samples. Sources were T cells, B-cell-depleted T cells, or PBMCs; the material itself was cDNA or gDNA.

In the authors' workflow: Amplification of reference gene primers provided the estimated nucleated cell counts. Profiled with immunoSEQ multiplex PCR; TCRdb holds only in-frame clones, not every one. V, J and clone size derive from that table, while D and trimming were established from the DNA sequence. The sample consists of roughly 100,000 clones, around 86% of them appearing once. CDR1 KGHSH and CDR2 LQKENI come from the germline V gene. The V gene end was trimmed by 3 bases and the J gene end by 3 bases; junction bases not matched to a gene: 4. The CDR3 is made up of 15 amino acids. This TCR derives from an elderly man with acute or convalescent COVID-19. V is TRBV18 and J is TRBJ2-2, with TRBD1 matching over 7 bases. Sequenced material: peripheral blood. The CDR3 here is CASSPLGTDTGELFF. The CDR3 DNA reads TGTGCCAGCTCACCTCTGGGGACAGACACCGGGGAGCTGTTTTTT.